Here is one T cell receptor beta chain with its context. Its antigen is currently unknown. Only in-frame clones appear in the TCRdb table, and some are missing; sequencing was by immunoSEQ multiplex PCR. The sample has about 69,000 clones; 60% to 85% are singletons. The data were taken from a study of OX40 agonist ivuxolimab in advanced cancers. Study results and caveats: In the 0.1 to 3.0 mg/kg range, CD4+ and CD8+ blood T cells had expanded clonally by week 6.

The V end was cut by 1 base, the J end by 5 bases, with 11 bases between. Germline CDR1 reads MNHNS; CDR2 reads SASEGT. This CDR3 has 15 amino acids. This rearrangement joins TRBV6-1 to TRBJ1-4, with a weak D call TRBD1 (5 bases). The receptor's source is an adult with an advanced solid tumor such as melanoma, head and neck, liver or kidney cancer. The specimen comprised CD4+ or CD8+ T cells sorted from blood, sampled in a trial of the OX40 agonist ivuxolimab. CDR3 loop: CASSEGTNQNEKLFF. CDR3 DNA sequence: TGTGCCAGCAGTGAAGGGACAAACCAAAATGAAAAACTGTTTTTT.